The 10 T cell receptor beta chains presented below share a single source sample, sequenced in a study of OX40 agonist ivuxolimab in advanced cancers. The protocol was immunoSEQ multiplex PCR, while the TCRdb copy is restricted to in-frame clones and leaves out a portion. The sample shows 83,000 or so clones, 84% of them seen only once. The source was CD4+ or CD8+ T cells sorted from blood, collected in a trial of the OX40 agonist ivuxolimab. The source is an adult with an advanced solid tumor such as melanoma, head and neck, liver or kidney cancer.

J is TRBJ1-1 and V is TRBV11-2, with D possibly being TRBD1 (6 bases). Germline loops: CDR1 SGHAT, CDR2 FQNNGV. The CDR3 is made up of 16 amino acids. Trimming left V 1 base short and J 4 bases short, with 16 bases between. The CDR3 DNA follows: TGTGCCAGCAGCTTAGGGAGAACAGGGTTCGGCACTGAAGCTTTCTTT. Its translation: CASSLGRTGFGTEAFF.

The chain links TRBV18 to TRBJ2-6; D not resolved. V was trimmed by 3 bases and J by 0 bases, leaving 6 bases between them. CDR1 and CDR2 (germline): KGHSH, LQKENI. The CDR3 runs to 15 residues. DNA of the CDR3: TGTGCCAGCTCACCCCCCTACTCTGGGGCCAACGTCCTGACTTTC. It is translated as CASSPPYSGANVLTF.

The chain combines TRBV19 with TRBJ2-2, with 7 bases fitting TRBD2. V lost 6 bases, J lost 3 bases, and 10 bases stayed unmatched. CDR3 length: 16 amino acids. Germline CDR1 LNHDA, CDR2 SQIVND (reference sequence). This CDR3 reads CASSPGLVEYTGELFF. The CDR3 DNA follows: TGTGCCAGTAGCCCTGGACTAGTAGAGTACACCGGGGAGCTGTTTTTT.

J is TRBJ2-5 and V is TRBV19; D may be TRBD1 or TRBD2 (6 bases each). The CDR3 contains 16 residues. CDR1 is LNHDA and CDR2 is SQIVND in the germline V gene (reference sequence). V lost 3 bases and J 4 bases, leaving 18 bases between the germline ends. The CDR3 here is CASSMDRRGGRETQYF. For the CDR3, the DNA is TGTGCCAGTAGTATGGATCGAAGAGGGGGGCGAGAGACCCAGTACTTC. The full variable domain, with the rest looked up from reference TRBV19 and TRBJ2-5, is DGGITQSPKYLFRKEGQNVTLSCEQNLNHDAMYWYRQDPGQGLRLIYYSQIVNDFQKGDIAEGYSVSREKKESFPLTVTSAQKNPTAFYLCASSMDRRGGRETQYFGPGTRLLVL.

The count of this clone is one. The CDR3 spells CASSRPGANVLTF. Written as DNA, the CDR3 is TGCGCCAGCAGCCGCCCTGGGGCCAACGTCCTGACTTTC. The rearrangement joins TRBV4-1 to TRBJ2-6; D not certain. Trimming left V 4 bases short and J 2 bases short, with 3 bases between. CDR3 length equals 13 residues. Germline V CDR1 and CDR2: MGHRA, YSYEKL.

This chain joins TRBV7-3 and TRBJ1-6, with D tentatively TRBD1 (5 bases). This CDR3 is built from 14 residues. The V gene lost 5 bases and the J gene lost 6 bases, with 11 bases spanning the gap. The germline CDR1 and CDR2 sequences are SGHTA and FQGTGA. The CDR3 coding sequence is TGTGCCAGCAGCCTTACGGGACCTAATTCACCCCTCCACTTT. Its protein product is CASSLTGPNSPLHF.

The chain joins TRBV7-6 to TRBJ1-6, with D perhaps matching TRBD1 (5 bases). V lost 5 bases and J 7 bases, leaving 12 bases between the germline ends. CDR3 length: 14 residues. CDR1 and CDR2 (germline): SGHVS, FNYEAQ. The CDR3 protein is CASSPGTANSPLHF. For the CDR3, the DNA is TGTGCCAGCAGCCCTGGGACCGCGAATTCACCCCTCCACTTT.

The chain couples TRBV4-1 to TRBJ2-3; 8 positions agree with TRBD2. Germline V gene lookup returns CDR1 MGHRA and CDR2 YSYEKL. Losses at the gene ends were 5 bases for V and 1 base for J; bases not matched to a gene: 8. The CDR3 runs 16 residues. The CDR3 bases are TGCGCCAGCAGCTTTAATCCGGGGGGGGGCACAGATACGCAGTATTTT. Translation gives CASSFNPGGGTDTQYF.

This clone showed up just a few times. The V and J genes are TRBV28 and TRBJ2-3; D perhaps matches TRBD1 (6 bases). In germline, CDR1 is MDHEN, CDR2 SYDVKM. The V gene lost 4 bases and the J gene lost 2 bases, with 16 bases spanning the gap. CDR3 size: 16 residues. The CDR3 loop is CASSSTGTGTTDTQYF. In nucleotides, the CDR3 is TGTGCCAGCAGTTCGACAGGAACAGGGACCACAGATACGCAGTATTTT.

The chain couples TRBV29-1 to TRBJ2-7; maybe TRBD2 (5 bases). This CDR3 comprises 14 residues. CDR1 SQVTM and CDR2 ANQGSEA come from the germline V gene. Trimming cost V 6 bases and J 6 bases, with 21 bases left between them. The CDR3 DNA sequence: TGCAGCGTCCGACATATCTGGGGAGATGGCGAGCAGTACTTC. This gives the protein CSVRHIWGDGEQYF.